This T cell receptor (beta chain) is drawn from a study of untreated major depressive disorder. General study points: Depressed patients' CD4+ T cells carried increased TRBV05-01 (Vbeta 5.1) usage versus control CD4+ T cells.

CDR3 length equals 12 residues. CDR1 is LNHNV, CDR2 YYDKDF, per germline (reference sequence). Trimming left V 0 bases short and J 8 bases short, with 5 bases between. About this clone: Its antigen is unknown.

Assay: immunoSEQ multiplex PCR; the TCRdb copy retains only in-frame clones and omits some. The repertoire holds approximately 12,000 clones, with 92% as singletons. Every depressed patient was matched in pairs with a non-depressed control on sex, age, current smoking status and body mass index. This chain links TRBV15 with TRBJ2-1; possibly TRBD2 for D (5 bases). The specimen sequenced was CD4+ T cells from PBMCs. The sequence was obtained from a man aged 25-45 years with major depressive disorder. The CDR3 coding sequence is TGTGCCACCAGCAGAGAGGGAGATGAGCAGTTCTTC. Its translation is CATSREGDEQFF.